The rows below give T cell receptor beta chains drawn from one sample of a study of shared clonotypes between healthy human individuals. The table came from immunoSEQ multiplex PCR; TCRdb's copy has only in-frame clones and leaves some out. The sample yields 2 million to 2.5 million clones, 93% seen once. The sequencing input was naive CD4+ T cells from PBMCs. These receptors all stem from a man aged 18 to 35 in good health. Some clones in this sample may be carry-over from other donors' samples. Each CDR3 is given with its conserved first and last residue. Fields, in order: J gene, clone size, V gene, CDR3 protein. Rows may omit the clone size; those that give it use once, few, many or a size class.

J gene: TRBJ1-1; clone size: -; V gene: TRBV2; CDR3 protein: CASGAGTPEAFF
J gene: TRBJ2-5; clone size: few; V gene: TRBV7-2; CDR3 protein: CASSLSVIGTQYF
J gene: TRBJ1-2; clone size: -; V gene: TRBV15; CDR3 protein: CATSRGGQNRNYGYTF
J gene: TRBJ2-3; clone size: -; V gene: TRBV7-9; CDR3 protein: CASSLARPGYWMETQYF
J gene: TRBJ1-1; clone size: once; V gene: TRBV7-9; CDR3 protein: CASSPSAEAFF
J gene: TRBJ2-7; clone size: -; V gene: TRBV30; CDR3 protein: CAWSGPSPSEQYF
J gene: TRBJ2-7; clone size: -; V gene: TRBV28; CDR3 protein: CASSLAPSVAGRSYEQYF
J gene: TRBJ1-5; clone size: few; V gene: TRBV28; CDR3 protein: CASSLDGNQPQHF
J gene: TRBJ1-1; clone size: -; V gene: TRBV6-1; CDR3 protein: CASSGFGTVMNTEAFF
J gene: TRBJ2-1; clone size: -; V gene: TRBV19; CDR3 protein: CASRAGGGRNEQFF
J gene: TRBJ2-2; clone size: -; V gene: TRBV19; CDR3 protein: CASSIVSFGELFF
J gene: TRBJ2-5; clone size: -; V gene: TRBV6-1; CDR3 protein: CASRGGQETQYF
J gene: TRBJ2-1; clone size: -; V gene: TRBV6-5; CDR3 protein: CASSYSLSGGRQGQFF
J gene: TRBJ2-2; clone size: -; V gene: TRBV5-1; CDR3 protein: CASSLNAGDPNTGELFF
J gene: TRBJ2-5; clone size: -; V gene: TRBV21-1; CDR3 protein: CASSKARDRARETQYF
J gene: TRBJ2-4; clone size: -; V gene: TRBV10-3; CDR3 protein: CAISPGLAGGPKNIQYF
J gene: TRBJ2-5; clone size: once; V gene: TRBV29-1; CDR3 protein: CSVPRGGRGETQYF
J gene: TRBJ1-1; clone size: -; V gene: TRBV6-4; CDR3 protein: CASSTELNTEAFF
J gene: TRBJ2-1; clone size: -; V gene: TRBV10-2; CDR3 protein: CASRGSPAGGHNEQFF
J gene: TRBJ2-1; clone size: -; V gene: TRBV7-3; CDR3 protein: CASSLSRSSYNEQFF
J gene: TRBJ1-2; clone size: -; V gene: TRBV7-9; CDR3 protein: CASSLTGGADYGYTF
J gene: TRBJ2-3; clone size: -; V gene: TRBV5-4; CDR3 protein: CASSPRTSGRASDTQYF
J gene: TRBJ2-7; clone size: once; V gene: TRBV5-4; CDR3 protein: CASSLSGRGYEQYF
J gene: TRBJ1-2; clone size: -; V gene: TRBV5-1; CDR3 protein: CASSLRTGTINYGYTF
J gene: TRBJ2-5; clone size: -; V gene: TRBV5-1; CDR3 protein: CASSYGLSGETQYF
J gene: TRBJ2-7; clone size: -; V gene: TRBV2; CDR3 protein: CASSDLDRFFSYEQYF
J gene: TRBJ2-7; clone size: once; V gene: TRBV5-1; CDR3 protein: CASSLARDSPYEQYF
J gene: TRBJ1-4; clone size: -; V gene: TRBV30; CDR3 protein: CAWSQGLGVGKLFF
J gene: TRBJ2-1; clone size: once; V gene: TRBV7-8; CDR3 protein: CASSLVSRDRGNEQFF